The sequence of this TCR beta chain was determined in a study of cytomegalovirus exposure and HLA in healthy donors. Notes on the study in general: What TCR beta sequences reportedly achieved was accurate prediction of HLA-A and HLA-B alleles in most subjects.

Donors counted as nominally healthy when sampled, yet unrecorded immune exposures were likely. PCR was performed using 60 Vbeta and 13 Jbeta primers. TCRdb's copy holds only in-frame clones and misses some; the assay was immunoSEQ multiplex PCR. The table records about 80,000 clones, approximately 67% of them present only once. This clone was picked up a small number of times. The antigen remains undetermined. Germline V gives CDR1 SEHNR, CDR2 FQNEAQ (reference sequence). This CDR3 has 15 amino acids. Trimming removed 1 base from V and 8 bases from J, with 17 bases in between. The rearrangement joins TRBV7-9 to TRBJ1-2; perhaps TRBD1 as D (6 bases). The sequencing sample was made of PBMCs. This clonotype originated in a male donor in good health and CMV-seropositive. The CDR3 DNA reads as TGTGCCAGCAGCTTAGAGGGCAGGGGCTTAGAAGGCTACACCTTC. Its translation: CASSLEGRGLEGYTF.